This section outlines one T cell receptor beta chain sequence together with its context. Its antigen is still unknown. 13 Jbeta primers and 60 Vbeta primers were used for the PCR. TCRdb keeps only in-frame clones here, not all; method: immunoSEQ multiplex PCR. The table has about 190,000 clones, around 83% seen once; the top ten hold roughly 0.99%. This sample stems from a study of cytomegalovirus exposure and HLA in healthy donors. Study details: Around 79 million unique TCRs, all from HLA-typed donors, were included in an early release of the data. Researchers found that more than 70% of around 400 genotyped donors fell within the Caucasian-associated ancestry cluster. Study-level results: The study put under 200 TCR beta chains on its list as cytomegalovirus-associated.

Unmatched junction bases numbered 9, after V lost 4 bases and J lost 6 bases. The CDR3 spans 17 residues. The germline CDR1 and CDR2 sequences are LGHNA and YSLEER. This TCR was recovered from a middle-aged woman in good health and CMV-seronegative. The specimen was PBMCs. The chain employs TRBV4-3 and TRBJ2-2, with 12 positions matching TRBD2. This CDR3 is CASSRYSSGRGPGELFF. The CDR3 coding sequence is TGCGCCAGCAGCCGGTACTCTAGCGGGAGGGGGCCCGGGGAGCTGTTTTTT.